Sequencing of this T cell receptor (beta chain) was carried out in a study of T-cell memory formation after mild COVID-19. TCRdb reprocessed the 5' RACE reads via MiXCR and lists one record per CDR3 protein. The sample consists of around 450,000 distinct CDR3 sequences, 24% of them appearing once. Germline CDR1 is ENHRY and CDR2 is SYGVKD. V gave up 4 bases and J gave up 4 bases, with 8 bases separating them. The CDR3 loop spans 13 amino acids. This clonotype was obtained from an adult woman who had mild COVID-19 (a few samples of this study predate the infection). Cell type and time point are not known. Sequencing was carried out using PBMCs or a T cell subset sorted from them (not recorded which). V and J are TRBV10-3 and TRBJ1-5; D gene unclear. The CDR3 nucleotides read TGTGCCATCAGTGGGGCAGTGAATCAGCCCCAGCATTTT. Encoded protein: CAISGAVNQPQHF.